This T cell receptor (beta chain) appears in the sequencing data of a study of blood T cell repertoires in COVID-19. The method was immunoSEQ multiplex PCR; TCRdb's version includes in-frame clones alone and lacks a portion of them. The data hold about 50,000 clones, with about 70% observed a single time. The CDR3 is made up of 14 amino acids. CDR1 and CDR2 (germline): GTSNPN, SVGIG (reference sequence). Trimming cost V 1 base and J 6 bases; bases outside gene matches: 4. Sequenced sample: peripheral blood. The rearrangement uses TRBV30 and TRBJ1-5; 9 positions agree with TRBD1. The origin of this receptor is a man aged 45-65 years with active or convalescent COVID-19. The CDR3 DNA follows: TGTGCCTGGAGTGCCAACAGGGGGCTTCAGCCCCAGCATTTT. It translates to CAWSANRGLQPQHF.